These 6 T cell receptor beta chains were sequenced from one sample in a study of control samples from healthy donors and cancer patients. This table comes from immunoSEQ multiplex PCR, and its TCRdb copy is limited to in-frame clones, with some not included. The sample shows more than 95,000 clones, over 75% of them seen only once. Sequenced: PBMCs. Receptors were obtained from a woman aged 45-59 years with colorectal cancer.

The DNA of the CDR3 is TGTGCCAGCAGCCCCGGGACAGGGGGGAACTATGGCTACACCTTC. Residues: CASSPGTGGNYGYTF. The rearrangement uses TRBV28 and TRBJ1-2; 11 bases fit TRBD1. This CDR3 spans 15 amino acids. With 6 bases clipped from V and 2 bases from J, the junction kept 5 bases outside the gene matches. In germline, CDR1 is MDHEN, CDR2 SYDVKM.

The rearrangement links TRBV27 to TRBJ1-2; 8 bases map to TRBD1. Unmatched junction bases numbered 10, after V lost 2 bases and J lost 8 bases. CDR3 size: 15 residues. CDR1 and CDR2 from the germline V gene are MNHEY and SMNVEV (reference sequence). CDR3 protein: CASSLQAGGASGYTF. In DNA form, the CDR3 reads TGTGCCAGCAGTTTACAGGCAGGGGGCGCTTCGGGCTACACCTTC.

The chain carries TRBV7-3 and TRBJ1-1; possibly TRBD1 for D (5 bases). V was shortened by 5 bases and J by 1 base, with 8 bases between the two germline ends. The CDR3 runs to 13 residues. Per germline, CDR1 SGHTA and CDR2 FQGTGA. CDR3 sequence reads: CASSRQPNTEAFF. CDR3 sequence (DNA): TGTGCCAGCAGCCGACAGCCGAACACTGAAGCTTTCTTT.

A remark on this clone: A much more abundant neighbour one base away suggests this may be a read error. Other DNA variants within this sample encode the same CDR3. The chain employs TRBV19 and TRBJ1-2; 8 bases agree with TRBD1. The CDR3 runs to 13 residues. V trimming: 3 bases; J trimming: 4 bases; junction bases outside the gene matches: 1. Germline V CDR1 and CDR2: LNHDA, SQIVND (reference sequence). The CDR3 reads CASSIGTGYGYTF. CDR3 DNA sequence: TGTGCCAGTAGTATCGGGACAGGCTATGGCTACACCTTC. Combining the CDR3 with reference TRBV19 and TRBJ1-2 gives the whole variable domain DGGITQSPKYLFRKEGQNVTLSCEQNLNHDAMYWYRQDPGQGLRLIYYSQIVNDFQKGDIAEGYSVSREKKESFPLTVTSAQKNPTAFYLCASSIGTGYGYTFGSGTRLTVV.

The chain has TRBV25-1 and TRBJ1-2, with D unclear. Germline loops: CDR1 MGHDK, CDR2 SYGVNS. This CDR3 has 14 residues. Trimming removed 3 bases at V and 3 bases at J, with 11 bases between. DNA of the CDR3: TGTGCCAGCAGTGAGGCGGGTTCGTACTATGGCTACACCTTC. It encodes CASSEAGSYYGYTF.

This rearrangement joins TRBV12-5 to TRBJ1-2; tentatively, D is TRBD1 (5 bases). From germline, CDR1 is LGHNT and CDR2 FRNRAP. This CDR3 is 13 amino acids long. Trimming left V 1 base short and J 2 bases short, with 5 bases between. The CDR3 sequence is CASGLGQNYGYTF. DNA of the CDR3: TGTGCTAGTGGTTTGGGACAGAACTATGGCTACACCTTC.